Here is one T cell receptor beta chain with its context. The antigen is undetermined. The data originate from a study of blood T cells in healthy people across ages. General study points: Higher naive T cell percentage went strongly together with higher TCR beta diversity. Nothing was known about donor CMV status, and this possibly confounded expanded clonotype changes. Fewer expanded clones and more diversity marked long-lived versus aged donors.

A sample-barcoded 5' primer and a J-beta primer mix were used in a second PCR of about 6 to 12 cycles. TCRdb fed the 5' RACE reads into MiXCR, producing one record per CDR3 protein. The profile covers 790,000 or so distinct CDR3 sequences, with about 61% appearing a single time and 20% to 30% taken by the ten largest. The origin of this receptor is a man in his forties in good health. The sequencing sample was made of blood.

CDR3 protein: CASSINRNSIPNYGYTF. The CDR3 DNA reads TGTGCCAGCAGCATTAACAGGAATAGTATTCCTAACTATGGCTACACCTTC. The chain uses TRBV7-2 and TRBJ1-2; maybe TRBD1 (5 bases). Trimming took 5 bases from V and 0 from J, leaving 19 bases between them. This CDR3 region has 17 residues. CDR1 is SGHTA and CDR2 is FQGNSA in the germline V gene.